These 13 T cell receptor beta chains were all obtained from the same sample, sequenced in a study of blood T cell repertoires in COVID-19. The assay was immunoSEQ multiplex PCR, and TCRdb's table has in-frame clones only and misses some. The data show a few hundred thousand clones, approximately 87% seen once. Sequencing input: peripheral blood. The receptors derive from a woman between 45 and 65 years old with acute or convalescent COVID-19.

The chain combines TRBV5-4 with TRBJ2-7; 8 positions agree with TRBD1. CDR1 and CDR2 from the germline V gene are SGHNT and YYREEE (reference sequence). V gave up 5 bases and J gave up 0 bases; unmatched junction bases: 4. This CDR3 is built from 14 residues. The CDR3 protein is CASRTGTGSYEQYF. CDR3 nucleotides: TGTGCCAGCAGGACCGGGACAGGCTCCTACGAGCAGTACTTC.

This sequence joins TRBV2 and TRBJ2-1, with 10 positions matching TRBD2. The CDR3 sequence is 14 residues long. Germline V CDR1 and CDR2: SNHLY, FYNNEI. Trimming removed 4 bases from V and 6 bases from J; junction bases left unmatched: 3. Here the CDR3 DNA reads TGTGCCAGCAGTGCTAGCGGGAGCCCCAATGAGCAGTTCTTC. It is translated as CASSASGSPNEQFF.

The chain has TRBV29-1 and TRBJ2-3, with 9 bases lining up with TRBD2. This CDR3 spans 14 amino acids. V shed 5 bases, J shed 4 bases, and the junction held 7 bases outside the gene matches. Germline CDR1 and CDR2: SQVTM and ANQGSEA. CDR3 protein: CSVQRAGGADTQYF. The CDR3 DNA reads as TGCAGCGTTCAAAGAGCGGGAGGCGCAGATACGCAGTATTTT.

J is TRBJ2-3 and V is TRBV9; TRBD2 matches 9 bases. Germline CDR1 is SGDLS and CDR2 is YYNGEE. This CDR3 has 17 residues. V lost 0 bases to trimming and J lost 7 bases; unmatched junction nucleotides: 12. The CDR3 DNA is TGTGCCAGCAGCGTAGGGAGGGTAGCGGGAGTTGGAAATACGCAGTATTTT. Its translation is CASSVGRVAGVGNTQYF.

The V and J genes are TRBV11-2 and TRBJ2-7; D uncertain. Germline loops: CDR1 SGHAT, CDR2 FQNNGV. The CDR3 loop spans 11 amino acids. Between the trimmed V and J ends, which lost 1 base and 9 bases, there was a span of 7 bases. CDR3 sequence (DNA): TGTGCCAGCAGCTTAGTGCTAGGGCAGTACTTC. Its translation: CASSLVLGQYF.

The rearrangement joins TRBV5-1 to TRBJ2-5, with a possible D match to TRBD2 (5 bases). V lost 0 bases to trimming and J lost 1 base, with 7 bases between them. CDR3 length equals 14 residues. CDR1 SGHRS and CDR2 YFSETQ come from the germline V gene. The CDR3 DNA sequence: TGCGCCAGCAGCTTGGCTAGCCCCCAAGAGACCCAGTACTTC. It encodes CASSLASPQETQYF.

The chain carries TRBV5-5 and TRBJ1-1; D uncertain. The V and J ends lost 4 bases and 3 bases respectively, with 13 bases between them. Germline CDR1 is SGHKS and CDR2 is YYEKEE (reference sequence). The CDR3 has 14 amino acids. The CDR3 loop is CASSTTAGYTEAFF. CDR3 nucleotide sequence: TGTGCCAGCAGCACCACGGCGGGTTACACTGAAGCTTTCTTT.

The genes are TRBV28 and TRBJ2-7; maybe TRBD1 (5 bases). From germline, CDR1 is MDHEN and CDR2 SYDVKM. Trimming removed 3 bases at V and 4 bases at J, with 7 bases between. This CDR3 has 12 amino acids. The CDR3 DNA follows: TGTGCCAGCAGTTTTCAGGGTTACGAGCAGTACTTC. Protein product: CASSFQGYEQYF.

The CDR3 loop is CASSVRGGSSYNEQFF. The CDR3 nucleotides read TGTGCCAGCAGTGTACGAGGGGGAAGCTCCTACAATGAGCAGTTCTTC. J is TRBJ2-1 and V is TRBV2; a possible D gene is TRBD1 (6 bases). With 4 bases removed from V and 0 bases from J, the gap between germline ends came to 13 bases. The CDR3 is 16 amino acids. Germline V lookup: CDR1 SNHLY, CDR2 FYNNEI.

Many counts were recorded for this clone. V usage is TRBV28 and J usage is TRBJ1-5; weak D call: TRBD1 (6 bases). Germline CDR1 reads MDHEN; CDR2 reads SYDVKM. The CDR3 contains 15 residues. The V end lost 6 bases, the J end lost 2 bases, and 14 bases lay between the germline ends. This CDR3 reads CASSPQAGGNQPQHF. In DNA form, the CDR3 reads TGTGCCAGCAGCCCCCAAGCAGGGGGCAATCAGCCCCAGCATTTT.

The genes are TRBV19 and TRBJ1-1, with 7 positions matching TRBD1. Germline trimming cut 4 bases from V and 1 base from J; bases unmatched to any gene: 6. Germline V lookup: CDR1 LNHDA, CDR2 SQIVND (reference sequence). The CDR3 length is 15 residues. The CDR3 region has the DNA TGTGCCAGTAGTACCACCTACAGGGGGAACACTGAAGCTTTCTTT. Protein: CASSTTYRGNTEAFF.

This chain joins TRBV5-1 and TRBJ1-5, with D possibly TRBD1 on 6 matching bases. The CDR3 consists of 16 residues. Germline V gene data show CDR1 as SGHRS and CDR2 as YFSETQ. Trimming removed 0 bases at V and 5 bases at J, with 15 bases between. The CDR3 DNA is TGCGCCAGCAGCTTGGTCGCAGGGGCGGCCCATCAGCCCCAGCATTTT. This encodes CASSLVAGAAHQPQHF.

The chain combines TRBV27 with TRBJ2-6; 10 bases fit TRBD1. There are 16 residues in the CDR3. V shed 4 bases and J 2 bases; nucleotides not matched to a gene: 2. Germline V CDR1 and CDR2: MNHEY, SMNVEV (reference sequence). The CDR3 here is CASSSGTGAGANVLTF. The CDR3 DNA reads TGTGCCAGCAGTTCCGGGACAGGGGCTGGGGCCAACGTCCTGACTTTC.